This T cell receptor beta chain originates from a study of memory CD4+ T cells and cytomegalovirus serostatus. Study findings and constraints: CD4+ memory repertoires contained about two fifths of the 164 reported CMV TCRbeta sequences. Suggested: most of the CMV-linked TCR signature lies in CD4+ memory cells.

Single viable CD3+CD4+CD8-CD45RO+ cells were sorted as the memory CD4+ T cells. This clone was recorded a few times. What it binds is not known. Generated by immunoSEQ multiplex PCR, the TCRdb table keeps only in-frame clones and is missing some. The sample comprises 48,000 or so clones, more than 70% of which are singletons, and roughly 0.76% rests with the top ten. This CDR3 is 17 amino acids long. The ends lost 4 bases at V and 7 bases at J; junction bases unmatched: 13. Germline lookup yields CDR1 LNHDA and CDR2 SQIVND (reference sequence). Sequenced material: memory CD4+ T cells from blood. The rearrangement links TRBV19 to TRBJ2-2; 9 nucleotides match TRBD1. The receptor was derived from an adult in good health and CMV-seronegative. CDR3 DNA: TGTGCCAGTAGTAGATACACAGGGGGCGCCGGGGGCGGGGAGCTGTTTTTT. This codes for CASSRYTGGAGGGELFF.